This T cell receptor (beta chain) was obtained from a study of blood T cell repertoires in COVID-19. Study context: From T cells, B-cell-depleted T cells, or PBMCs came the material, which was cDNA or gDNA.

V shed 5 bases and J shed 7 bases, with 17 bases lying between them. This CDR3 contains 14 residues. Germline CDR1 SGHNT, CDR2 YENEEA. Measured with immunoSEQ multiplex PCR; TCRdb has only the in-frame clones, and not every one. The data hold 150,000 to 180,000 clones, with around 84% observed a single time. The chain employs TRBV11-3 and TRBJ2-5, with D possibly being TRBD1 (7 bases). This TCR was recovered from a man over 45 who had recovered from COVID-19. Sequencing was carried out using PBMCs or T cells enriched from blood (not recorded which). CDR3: CASSPTGRIATQYF. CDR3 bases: TGTGCCAGCAGCCCGACAGGGAGGATTGCGACCCAGTACTTC. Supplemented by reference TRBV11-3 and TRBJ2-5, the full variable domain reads EAGVVQSPRYKIIEKKQPVAFWCNPISGHNTLYWYLQNLGQGPELLIRYENEEAVDDSQLPKDRFSAERLKGVDSTLKIQPAELGDSAVYLCASSPTGRIATQYFGPGTRLLVL.